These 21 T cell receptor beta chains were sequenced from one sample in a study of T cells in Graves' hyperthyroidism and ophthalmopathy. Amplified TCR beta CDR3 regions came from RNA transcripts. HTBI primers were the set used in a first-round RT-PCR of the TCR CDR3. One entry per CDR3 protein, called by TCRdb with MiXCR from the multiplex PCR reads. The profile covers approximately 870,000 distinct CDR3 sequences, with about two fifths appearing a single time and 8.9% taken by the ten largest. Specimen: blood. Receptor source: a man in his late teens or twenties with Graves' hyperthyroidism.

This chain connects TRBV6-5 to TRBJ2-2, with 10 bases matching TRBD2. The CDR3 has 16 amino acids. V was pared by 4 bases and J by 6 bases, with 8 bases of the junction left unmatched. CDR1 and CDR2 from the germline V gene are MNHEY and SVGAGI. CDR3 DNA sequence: TGTGCCAGCAGTTTCTCGGGACTAGCGTTTGCCGGGGAGCTGTTTTTT. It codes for CASSFSGLAFAGELFF.

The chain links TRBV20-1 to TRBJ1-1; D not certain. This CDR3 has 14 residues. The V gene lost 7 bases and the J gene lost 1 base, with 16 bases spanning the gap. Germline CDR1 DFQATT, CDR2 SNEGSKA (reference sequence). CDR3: CSVRPTSTNTEAFF. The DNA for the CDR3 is TGCAGTGTCAGACCTACTTCTACGAACACTGAAGCTTTCTTT.

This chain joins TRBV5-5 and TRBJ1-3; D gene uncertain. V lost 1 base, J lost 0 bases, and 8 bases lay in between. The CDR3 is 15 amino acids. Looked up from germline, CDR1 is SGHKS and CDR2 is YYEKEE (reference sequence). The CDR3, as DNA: TGTGCCAGCAGCTTGCTACCGAACTCTGGAAACACCATATATTTT. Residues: CASSLLPNSGNTIYF.

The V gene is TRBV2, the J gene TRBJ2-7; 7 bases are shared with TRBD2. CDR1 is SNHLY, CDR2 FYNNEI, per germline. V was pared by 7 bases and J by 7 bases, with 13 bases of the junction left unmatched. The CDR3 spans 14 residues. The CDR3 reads CASNLGRAVGEQYF. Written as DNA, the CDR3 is TGTGCCAGCAACCTGGGGAGGGCAGTGGGTGAGCAGTACTTC.

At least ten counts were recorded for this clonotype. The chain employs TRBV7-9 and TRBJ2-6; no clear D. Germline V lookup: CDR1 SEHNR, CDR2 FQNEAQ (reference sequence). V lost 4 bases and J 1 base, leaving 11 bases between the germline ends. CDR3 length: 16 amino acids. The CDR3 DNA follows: TGTGCCAGCAGCTCCGCCTCGGGTTCTGGGGCCAACGTCCTGACTTTC. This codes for CASSSASGSGANVLTF.

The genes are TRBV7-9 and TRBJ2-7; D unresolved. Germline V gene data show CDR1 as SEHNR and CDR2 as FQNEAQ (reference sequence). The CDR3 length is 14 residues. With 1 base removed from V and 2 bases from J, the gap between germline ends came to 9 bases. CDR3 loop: CASSLELGPYEQYF. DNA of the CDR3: TGTGCCAGCAGCTTAGAATTAGGGCCCTACGAGCAGTACTTC.

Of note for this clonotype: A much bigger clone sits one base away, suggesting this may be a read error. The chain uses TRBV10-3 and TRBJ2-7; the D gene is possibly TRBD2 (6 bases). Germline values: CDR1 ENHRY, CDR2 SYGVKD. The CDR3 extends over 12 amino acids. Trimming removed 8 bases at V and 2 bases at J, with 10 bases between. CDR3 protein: CAIAGSPYEQYF. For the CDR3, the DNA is TGTGCCATCGCGGGAAGCCCCTACGAGCAGTACTTC.

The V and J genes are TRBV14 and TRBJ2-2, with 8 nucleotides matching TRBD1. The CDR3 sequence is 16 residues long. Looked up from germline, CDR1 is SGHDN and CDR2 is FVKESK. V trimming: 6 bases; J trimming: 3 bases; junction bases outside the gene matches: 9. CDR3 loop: CASSRKGQEDTGELFF. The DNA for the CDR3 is TGTGCCAGCAGTAGAAAGGGACAGGAGGACACCGGGGAGCTGTTTTTT.

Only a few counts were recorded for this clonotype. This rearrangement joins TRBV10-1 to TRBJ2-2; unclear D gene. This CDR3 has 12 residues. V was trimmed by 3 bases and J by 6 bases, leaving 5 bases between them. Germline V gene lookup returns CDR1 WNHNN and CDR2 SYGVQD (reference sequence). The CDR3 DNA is TGCGCCAGCAGTGAAGTGGCCGGGGAGCTGTTTTTT. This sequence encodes CASSEVAGELFF.

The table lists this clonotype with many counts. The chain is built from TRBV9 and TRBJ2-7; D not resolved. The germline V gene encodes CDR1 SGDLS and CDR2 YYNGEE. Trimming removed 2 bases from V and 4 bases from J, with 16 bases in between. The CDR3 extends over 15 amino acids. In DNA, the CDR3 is TGTGCCAGCAGCGTTCACAGCGAGGTACCTTACGAGCAGTACTTC. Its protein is CASSVHSEVPYEQYF.

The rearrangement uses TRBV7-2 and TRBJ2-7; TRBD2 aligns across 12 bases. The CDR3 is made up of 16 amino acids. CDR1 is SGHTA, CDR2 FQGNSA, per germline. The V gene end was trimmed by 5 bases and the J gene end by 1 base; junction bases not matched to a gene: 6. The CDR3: CASSGRLAGVSYEQYF. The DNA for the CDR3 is TGTGCCAGCAGCGGTCGACTAGCGGGGGTTTCCTACGAGCAGTACTTC.

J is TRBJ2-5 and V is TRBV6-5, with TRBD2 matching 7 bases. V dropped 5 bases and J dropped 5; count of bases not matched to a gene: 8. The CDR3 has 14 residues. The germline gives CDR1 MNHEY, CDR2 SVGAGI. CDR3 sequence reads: CASSPWGGGETQYF. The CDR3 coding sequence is TGTGCCAGCAGTCCCTGGGGGGGAGGGGAGACCCAGTACTTC.

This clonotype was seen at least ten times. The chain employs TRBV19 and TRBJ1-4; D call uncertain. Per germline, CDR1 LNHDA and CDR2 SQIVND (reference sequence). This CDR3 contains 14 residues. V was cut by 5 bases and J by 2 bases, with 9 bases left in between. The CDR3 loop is CASSPGSTNEKLFF. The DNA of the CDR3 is TGTGCCAGTAGTCCTGGGAGCACTAATGAAAAACTGTTTTTT.

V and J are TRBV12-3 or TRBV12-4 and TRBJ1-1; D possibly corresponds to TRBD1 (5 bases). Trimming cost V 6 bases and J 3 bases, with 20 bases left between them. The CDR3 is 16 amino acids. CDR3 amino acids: CASSPYGGTLDTEAFF. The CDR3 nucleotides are TGTGCCAGCAGCCCGTATGGGGGTACACTGGACACTGAAGCTTTCTTT.

This CDR3 is CSVIAGAKNPGSGYTF. CDR3 DNA sequence: TGCAGCGTTATTGCAGGGGCCAAAAACCCCGGCTCTGGCTACACCTTC. The rearrangement joins TRBV29-1 to TRBJ1-2; TRBD1 is a possible D gene (6 bases). This CDR3 is built from 16 residues. CDR1 and CDR2 from the germline V gene are SQVTM and ANQGSEA. Between the trimmed V and J ends, which lost 5 bases and 7 bases, there was a span of 26 bases.

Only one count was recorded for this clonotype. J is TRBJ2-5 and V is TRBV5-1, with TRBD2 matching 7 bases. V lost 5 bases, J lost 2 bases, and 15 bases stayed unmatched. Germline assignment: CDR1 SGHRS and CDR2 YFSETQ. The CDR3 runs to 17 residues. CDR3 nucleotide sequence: TGCGCCAGCAGGTCGGGAGGCGGGCTCCTGGTACAAGAGACCCAGTACTTC. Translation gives CASRSGGGLLVQETQYF.

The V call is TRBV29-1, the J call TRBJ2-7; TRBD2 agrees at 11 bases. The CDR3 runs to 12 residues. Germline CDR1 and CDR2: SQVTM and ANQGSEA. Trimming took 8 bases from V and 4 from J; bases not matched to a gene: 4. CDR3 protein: CSTGLAGYEQYF. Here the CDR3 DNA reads TGCAGCACAGGACTAGCGGGTTACGAGCAGTACTTC.

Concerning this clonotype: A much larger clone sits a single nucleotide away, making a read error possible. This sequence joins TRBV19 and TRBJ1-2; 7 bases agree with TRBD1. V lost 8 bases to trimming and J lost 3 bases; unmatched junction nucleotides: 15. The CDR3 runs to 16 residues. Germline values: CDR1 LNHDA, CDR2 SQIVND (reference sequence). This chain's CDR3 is CASGKKGQEVYYGYTF. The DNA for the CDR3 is TGTGCCAGTGGTAAGAAAGGACAGGAGGTATACTATGGCTACACCTTC.

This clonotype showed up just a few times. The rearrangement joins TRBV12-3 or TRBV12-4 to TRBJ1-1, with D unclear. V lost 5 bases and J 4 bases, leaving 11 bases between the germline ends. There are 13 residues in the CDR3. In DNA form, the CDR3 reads TGTGCCAGCAGTCCCAATCTCCTCACTGAAGCTTTCTTT. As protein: CASSPNLLTEAFF.

The CDR3 protein is CASGWLLEAGELFF. The CDR3 region has the DNA TGTGCTAGTGGTTGGCTTTTGGAGGCCGGGGAGCTGTTTTTT. The chain links TRBV12-5 to TRBJ2-2, with a possible D match to TRBD2 (5 bases). Trimming removed 4 bases at V and 6 bases at J, with 12 bases between. The CDR3 contains 14 residues. CDR1 and CDR2 (germline): LGHNT, FRNRAP.

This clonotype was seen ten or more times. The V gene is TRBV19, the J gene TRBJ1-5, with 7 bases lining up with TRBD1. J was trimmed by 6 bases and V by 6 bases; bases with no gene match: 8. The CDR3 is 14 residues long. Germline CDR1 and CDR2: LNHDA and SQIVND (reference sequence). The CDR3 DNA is TGTGCCAGTAGGGGGACAGCGGGTGGTCAGCCCCAGCATTTT. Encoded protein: CASRGTAGGQPQHF. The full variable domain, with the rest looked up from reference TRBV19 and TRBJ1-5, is DGGITQSPKYLFRKEGQNVTLSCEQNLNHDAMYWYRQDPGQGLRLIYYSQIVNDFQKGDIAEGYSVSREKKESFPLTVTSAQKNPTAFYLCASRGTAGGQPQHFGDGTRLSIL.